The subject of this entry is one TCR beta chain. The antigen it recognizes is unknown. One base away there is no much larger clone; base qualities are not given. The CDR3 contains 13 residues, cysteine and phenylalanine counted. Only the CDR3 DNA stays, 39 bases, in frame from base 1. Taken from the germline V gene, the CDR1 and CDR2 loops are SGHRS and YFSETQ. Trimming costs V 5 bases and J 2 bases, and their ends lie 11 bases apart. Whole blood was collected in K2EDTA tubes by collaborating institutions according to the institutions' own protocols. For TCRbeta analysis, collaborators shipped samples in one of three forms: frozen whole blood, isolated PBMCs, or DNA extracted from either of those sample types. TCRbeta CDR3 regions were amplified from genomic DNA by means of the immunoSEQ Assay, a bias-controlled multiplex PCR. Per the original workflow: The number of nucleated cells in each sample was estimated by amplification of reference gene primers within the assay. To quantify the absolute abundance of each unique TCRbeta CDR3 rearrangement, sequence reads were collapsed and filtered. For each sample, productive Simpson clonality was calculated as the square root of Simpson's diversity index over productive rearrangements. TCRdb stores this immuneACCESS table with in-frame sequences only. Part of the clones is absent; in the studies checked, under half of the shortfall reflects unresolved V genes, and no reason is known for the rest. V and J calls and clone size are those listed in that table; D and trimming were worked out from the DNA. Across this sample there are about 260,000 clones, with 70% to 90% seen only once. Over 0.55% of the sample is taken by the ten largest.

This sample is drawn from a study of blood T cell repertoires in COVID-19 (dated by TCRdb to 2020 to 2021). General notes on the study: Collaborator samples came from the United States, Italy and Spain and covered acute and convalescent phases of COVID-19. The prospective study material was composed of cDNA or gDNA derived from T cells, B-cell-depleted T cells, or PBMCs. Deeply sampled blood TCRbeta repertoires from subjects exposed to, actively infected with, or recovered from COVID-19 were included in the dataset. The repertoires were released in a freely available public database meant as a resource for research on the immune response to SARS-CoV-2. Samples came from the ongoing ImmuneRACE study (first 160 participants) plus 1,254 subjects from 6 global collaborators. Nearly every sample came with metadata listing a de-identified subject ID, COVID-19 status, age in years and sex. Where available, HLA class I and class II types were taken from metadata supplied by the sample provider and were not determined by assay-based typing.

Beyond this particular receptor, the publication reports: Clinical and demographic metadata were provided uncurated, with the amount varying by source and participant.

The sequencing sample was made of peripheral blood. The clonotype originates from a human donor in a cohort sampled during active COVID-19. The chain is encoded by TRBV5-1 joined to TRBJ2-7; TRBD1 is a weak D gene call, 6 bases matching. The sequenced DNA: TGCGCCAGCAGTTCAAAGGGGGCCTACGAGCAGTACTTC. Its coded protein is CASSSKGAYEQYF.